The source of this T cell receptor beta chain is a study of T cell clones after liver transplantation (dated by TCRdb to between 2018 and 2020). Concerning the study at large: ITN030ST, the source of the samples, was a randomized trial that attempted immunosuppression withdrawal within 2 years of liver transplantation. Donor-reactive T cell clones were identified by TCRbeta sequencing following a pre-transplant mixed lymphocyte reaction and were subsequently tracked in post-transplant blood. Third party-reactive TCRbeta sequences were also identified from pre-transplant MLRs to serve as an antigen-independent comparator for donor-reactive sequences. Of the eight recipients, a few were HCV-positive, while the remaining recipients had been transplanted for non-autoimmune, non-viral indications. The subjects received no induction therapy and were kept on standard immunosuppression until randomization at 12-24 months post-transplant. Tolerance was defined as complete immunosuppression withdrawal for at least one year with no rise in liver enzymes beyond twice the upper limit of normal. Blood samples were taken pre-transplant, pre-randomization before withdrawal, and post-randomization after full withdrawal or failed withdrawal. Of the 8 liver transplant recipients making up the studied cohort, 3 were classified as tolerant and 5 as non-tolerant.

Thawed unstimulated PBMCs were stained for CD3, CD4 and CD8 and FACS-sorted into CD3+CD4+ and CD3+CD8+ populations. All 8 studied subjects were randomized to immunosuppression withdrawal. The Qiagen DNeasy Blood and Tissue Kit was used for isolation of genomic DNA. High-throughput TCRbeta CDR3 sequencing of frozen genomic DNA was performed by immunoSEQ, with PCR amplification, mapping, bias correction and internal controls included. Concerning the study's data processing: Productive rearrangements were retained, and unique TCRbeta sequences were defined by the CDR3 nucleotide sequence together with the V and J gene. A sequence counted as donor-reactive only if the sequence showed at least 5-fold expansion in CFSE-low cells compared with unstimulated pre-transplant cells and had a frequency of at least 0.01%. Per-subject minimum frequency thresholds, based on the lowest-template unstimulated sample, ensured at least 90% detection power. Jensen-Shannon divergence between the top 1000 TCRbeta sequences post-transplant and pre-transplant was used to measure repertoire turnover. Two-sided Fisher's exact tests were used to test for changes in the detection of donor-reactive sequences. Held by TCRdb, this immuneACCESS table contains in-frame sequences only and omits some clones. Under half of the omission traces to an unresolved V gene where checked; the cause of the rest is unknown. The DNA was the basis for D and trimming; V, J and clone size are from that table. The sample records 95,000 to 110,000 clones, approximately 79% of which are singletons. The ten largest make up roughly 2.8% of the sample.

With respect to this clone: The clone's antigen remains unknown. No quality values exist for individual bases; no much larger clone is one base distant.

The study at large found these results: When repertoire turnover was accounted for, significantly reduced detection of donor-reactive sequences was found in 7 of 8 subjects for CD4 and in 8 of 8 subjects for CD8. Because allograft tissue specimens were not available, migration of donor-reactive T cells into the graft, rather than deletion, may have occurred. The conclusions were considered preliminary, being limited by small, heterogeneous patient numbers and non-standardized post-transplant time points. Low numbers of available donor cells limited the measurable donor-reactive repertoire in a couple of subjects. Donor-reactive sequences declined more than third party-reactive ones, suggesting partial antigen-specific deletion unrelated to withdrawal success. A significant post-transplant decrease in circulating donor-reactive CD4 TCRbeta sequences was observed in most of the 8 subjects, irrespective of tolerance or HCV status.

Trimming at the junction amounts to 6 bases on V and 0 bases on J, and the germline ends lie 8 bases apart. CDR1 and CDR2 were assigned from the germline V gene as KGHSH and LQKENI. Its CDR3 holds 13 amino acids, cysteine through phenylalanine. Of all the DNA, just the CDR3 is kept, 39 bases in frame from base 1. The sample was CD4+ T cells from blood, taken 45 to 50 months after liver transplant. This sequence was found in a human patient who received a liver transplant. Donor T cells from the graft may be present among the T cells after a transplant. The chain links TRBV18 with TRBJ1-2; the D gene is unclear. The CDR3 protein sequence reads: CASSVKANYGYTF. At the DNA level, the sequence is TGTGCCAGCTCGGTTAAAGCTAACTATGGCTACACCTTC. Outside the CDR3, residues come from the reference TRBV18 and TRBJ1-2 proteins, so the full variable domain is: NAGVMQNPRHLVRRRGQEARLRCSPMKGHSHVYWYRQLPEEGLKFMVYLQKENIIDESGMPKERFSAEFPKEGPSILRIQQVVRGDSAAYFCASSVKANYGYTFGSGTRLTVV.